This T cell receptor (beta chain) stems from a study of post-analysis software for immune sequencing data. Study overall: The disease courses spanned relapsing-remitting, secondary progressive and progressive-relapsing forms of multiple sclerosis.

Germline V gene sequence: CDR1 DFQATT, CDR2 SNEGSKA (reference sequence). Trimming pared 0 bases from V and 3 bases from J, leaving 10 bases between. This CDR3 has 14 amino acids. With respect to this clonotype: The antigen is unknown.

Libraries were made from TCR beta cDNA, and they carried unique molecular identifiers. It was from roughly 0.93 to 9.6 million T cells that roughly 0.5 million cDNA molecules came. One entry per CDR3 protein results from TCRdb running MiXCR on the PCR reads. The data hold 700,000 to 900,000 distinct CDR3 sequences, with about half observed a single time. Study-level findings and limits: Analysis by F measure revealed that same-batch samples clustered strongly together. Patients with multiple sclerosis recorded significantly lower normalized Chao1 diversity than controls, the study found. Controls had lower frequencies than patients of a few TRBV segments, which included TRBV5-6, TRBV5-1 and TRBV20-1.

The material sequenced was blood. The TCR comes from a girl aged 5-17 years with multiple sclerosis. The rearrangement links TRBV20-1 to TRBJ2-3; D gene ambiguous. DNA of the CDR3: TGCAGTGCTAGAGATCCGAGGTGGACAGATACGCAGTATTTT. Protein sequence: CSARDPRWTDTQYF.